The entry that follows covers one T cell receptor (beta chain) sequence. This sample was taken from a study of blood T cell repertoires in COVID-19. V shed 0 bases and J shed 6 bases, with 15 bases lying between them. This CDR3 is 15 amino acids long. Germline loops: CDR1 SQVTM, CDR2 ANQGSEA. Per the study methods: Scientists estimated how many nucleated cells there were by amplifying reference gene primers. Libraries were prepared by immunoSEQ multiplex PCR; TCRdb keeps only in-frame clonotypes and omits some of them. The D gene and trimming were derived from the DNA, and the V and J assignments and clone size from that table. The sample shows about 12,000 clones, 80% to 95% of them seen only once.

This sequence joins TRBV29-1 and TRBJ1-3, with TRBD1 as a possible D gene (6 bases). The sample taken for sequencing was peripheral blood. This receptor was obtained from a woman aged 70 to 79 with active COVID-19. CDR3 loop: CSVEDRGRGQNTIYF. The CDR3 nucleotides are TGCAGCGTTGAAGATCGAGGCAGGGGCCAAAACACCATATATTTT.